Listed here is a single T cell receptor (beta chain). Its antigen is unknown. Per-base quality was not reported, and no clone a single base away is much larger than it. The record originates from a study of graft-versus-host responses after intestinal transplantation (dated by TCRdb to the early 2020s). Broadly, across the study: Multivisceral, liver-intestinal, or isolated intestinal transplants were received by the recipients. The cohort enrolled about two dozen intestinal transplant recipients, one of whom was a retransplant, and a few patients without pretransplant specimens were excluded. Alloreactive clones were identified by sequencing pre-transplant mixed lymphocyte reaction products and comparing them with unstimulated pre-transplant donor and recipient T cells. Rather than going through the commercial service, samples from three later patients were sequenced in-house on an Illumina MiSeq and processed with MiXCR. After intestinal transplantation, graft-versus-host and host-versus-graft alloreactive T cell clones were followed in the graft, circulation and bone marrow using bulk TCR-beta CDR3 sequencing. Donor T cell macrochimerism was defined as a peak of at least 4% donor T cells among recipient peripheral blood mononuclear cells. Every recipient was given anti-thymocyte globulin induction, followed by 2 to 4 years of maintenance tacrolimus and steroids. On the study overall, not on this receptor specifically: Peak levels of circulating GvH clones were associated with declines in HvG clones early after transplant. GvH clones were detected in recipient bone marrow, and some of these GvH clones were observed earlier in ileal mucosa or blood, consistent with an intestinal mucosal origin. In patients with donor T cell macrochimerism, the allografts had high GvH to HvG T cell clonal ratios. The relatively low number and heterogeneity of intestinal transplant patients limited the conclusions.

Blood samples were collected up to 4 times in the first month after transplant and then at least monthly when available. Library preparation used the immunoSEQ multiplex PCR assay. High-throughput TCR-beta CDR3 sequencing of genomic DNA from most patients was performed by Adaptive Biotechnologies. Processing in the source paper ran as follows. TCR sequencing data for around 19 patients were retrieved from Adaptive's ImmunoSEQ software; a few other patients were processed with MiXCR and VDJtools. CDR3 nucleotide sequences shared between donor and recipient were removed because their origin could not be assigned. Alloreactive clones required at least 2-fold expansion over unstimulated cells and minimum CFSE-low frequency of 0.002% (template counts) or 0.001% (read counts). A clone was considered mappable if detected in the sequenced pre-transplant spleen, lymph node, or MLR CFSE-low populations of the donor or recipient. The cumulative frequency of alloreactive clones was calculated as a percentage of all sequences, weighted by copy number. The immuneACCESS repertoire file appears here via TCRdb, limited to in-frame rearrangements. These files lack a portion of the clones; in checked studies, under half of the deficit traces to unresolved V genes, and the cause of the others is not known. V, J and clone size reflect that table, while D and trimming were determined from the DNA. Recorded for this sample are tens of thousands of clones; under 95% of them occurred a single time. About 2.9% of the sample rests with the top ten.

Based on the germline V gene (reference sequence), the CDR1 and CDR2 sequences are LNHNV and YYDKDF. Its CDR3 holds 15 amino acids, cysteine through phenylalanine. Of the read, only the CDR3 DNA is kept; its 45 bases are in frame from base 1. From V the trimming removes 9 bases and from J it removes 5 bases, while the gene matches leave 11 bases of the junction unaccounted for. The clonotype originates from a human patient who received an intestinal transplant, so some T cells may come from the graft donor. The sequence links TRBV15 to TRBJ2-5, with 11 bases matching TRBD2. Sequencing was performed on PBMCs, taken 118 days after intestinal transplantation. The CDR3 reads as follows: CATTHGLAGGETQYF. In nucleotides, the sequence is TGTGCCACTACCCATGGACTAGCGGGTGGCGAGACCCAGTACTTC.